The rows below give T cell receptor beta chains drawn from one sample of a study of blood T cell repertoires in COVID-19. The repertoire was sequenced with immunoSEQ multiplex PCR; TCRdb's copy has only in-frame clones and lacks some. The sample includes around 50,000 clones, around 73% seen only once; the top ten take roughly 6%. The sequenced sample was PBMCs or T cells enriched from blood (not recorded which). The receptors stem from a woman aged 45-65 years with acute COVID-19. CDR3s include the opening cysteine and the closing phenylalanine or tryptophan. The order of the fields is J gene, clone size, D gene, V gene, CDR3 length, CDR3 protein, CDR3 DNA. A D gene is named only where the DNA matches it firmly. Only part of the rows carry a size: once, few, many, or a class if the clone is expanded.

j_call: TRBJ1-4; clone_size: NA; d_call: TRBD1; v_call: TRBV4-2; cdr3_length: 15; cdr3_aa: CASSPGDRTNEKLFF; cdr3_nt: TGTGCCAGCAGCCCTGGGGACAGAACTAATGAAAAACTGTTTTTT
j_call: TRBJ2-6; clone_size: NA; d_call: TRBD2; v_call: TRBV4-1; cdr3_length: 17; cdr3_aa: CASSQLGRVSGANVLTF; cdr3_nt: TGCGCCAGCAGCCAGTTGGGGAGGGTCTCTGGGGCCAACGTCCTGACTTTC
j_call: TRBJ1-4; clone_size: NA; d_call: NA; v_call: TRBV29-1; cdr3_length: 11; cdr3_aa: CSVQRNEKLFF; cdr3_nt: TGCAGCGTTCAGAGGAATGAAAAACTGTTTTTT
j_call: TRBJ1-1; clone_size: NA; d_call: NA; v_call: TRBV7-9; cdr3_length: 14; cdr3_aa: CASSPAGLNTEAFF; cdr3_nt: TGTGCCAGCAGCCCCGCGGGCCTGAACACTGAAGCTTTCTTT
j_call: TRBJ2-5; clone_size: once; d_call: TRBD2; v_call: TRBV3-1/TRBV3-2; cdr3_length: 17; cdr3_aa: CASSRGLAGGYQETQYF; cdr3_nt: TGTGCCAGCAGTCGCGGACTAGCGGGGGGGTACCAAGAGACCCAGTACTTC
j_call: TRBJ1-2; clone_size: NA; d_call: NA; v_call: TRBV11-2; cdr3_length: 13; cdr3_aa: CASSLTGVDGYTF; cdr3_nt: TGTGCCAGCAGCCTAACGGGGGTCGATGGCTACACCTTC
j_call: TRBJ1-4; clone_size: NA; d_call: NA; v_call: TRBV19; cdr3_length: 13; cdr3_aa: CASKDMNNEKLFF; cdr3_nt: TGTGCCAGTAAAGACATGAATAATGAAAAACTGTTTTTT
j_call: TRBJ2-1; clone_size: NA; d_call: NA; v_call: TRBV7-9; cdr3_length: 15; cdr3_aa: CASSLIGQIYNEQFF; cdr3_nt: TGTGCCAGCAGCTTAATTGGACAGATCTACAATGAGCAGTTCTTC
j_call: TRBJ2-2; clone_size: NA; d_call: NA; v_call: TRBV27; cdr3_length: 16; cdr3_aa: CASSLRETGRIGELFF; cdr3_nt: TGTGCCAGCAGTCTCCGTGAGACAGGGAGGATCGGGGAGCTGTTTTTT
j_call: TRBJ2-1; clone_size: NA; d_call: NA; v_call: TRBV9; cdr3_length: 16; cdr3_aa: CASSDPRGGSYNEQFF; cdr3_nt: TGTGCCAGCAGCGACCCCCGCGGGGGCTCTTACAATGAGCAGTTCTTC
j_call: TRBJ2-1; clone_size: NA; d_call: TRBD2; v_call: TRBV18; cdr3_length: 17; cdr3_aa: CASSPPLSGGADNEQFF; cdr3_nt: TGTGCCAGCTCACCCCCTCTTAGCGGGGGGGCCGACAATGAGCAGTTCTTC
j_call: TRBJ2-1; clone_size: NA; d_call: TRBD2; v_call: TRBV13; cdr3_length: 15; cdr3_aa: CASSLGTSGYNEQFF; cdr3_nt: TGTGCCAGCAGCTTAGGGACTAGCGGCTACAATGAGCAGTTCTTC
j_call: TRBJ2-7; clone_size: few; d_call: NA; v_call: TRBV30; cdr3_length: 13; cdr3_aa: CAWSVTRWNEQYF; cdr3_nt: TGTGCCTGGAGTGTCACTAGGTGGAACGAGCAGTACTTC
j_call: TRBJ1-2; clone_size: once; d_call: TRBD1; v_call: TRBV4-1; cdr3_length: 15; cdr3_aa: CASSQGQGRGYGYTF; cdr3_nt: TGCGCCAGCAGCCAAGGACAGGGGCGCGGCTATGGCTACACCTTC
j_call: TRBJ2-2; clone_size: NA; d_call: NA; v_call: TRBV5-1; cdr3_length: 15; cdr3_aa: CASSSGLGGAGELFF; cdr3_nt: TGCGCCAGCAGCTCTGGACTAGGGGGGGCCGGGGAGCTGTTTTTT
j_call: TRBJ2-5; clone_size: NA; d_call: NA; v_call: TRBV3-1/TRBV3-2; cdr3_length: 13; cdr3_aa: CASSPLLAETQYF; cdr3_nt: TGTGCCAGCAGCCCTCTCCTAGCAGAGACCCAGTACTTC
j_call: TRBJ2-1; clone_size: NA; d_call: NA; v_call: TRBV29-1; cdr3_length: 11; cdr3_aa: CSAGGGNEQFF; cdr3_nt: TGCAGCGCAGGGGGGGGCAATGAGCAGTTCTTC
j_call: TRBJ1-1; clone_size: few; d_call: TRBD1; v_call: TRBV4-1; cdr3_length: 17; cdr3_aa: CASSQEGQGEVNTEAFF; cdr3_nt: TGCGCCAGCAGCCAAGAGGGACAGGGTGAGGTGAACACTGAAGCTTTCTTT
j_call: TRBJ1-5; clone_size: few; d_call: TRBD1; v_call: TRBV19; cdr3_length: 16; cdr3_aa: CASRPGQVASNQPQHF; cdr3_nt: TGTGCCAGTAGGCCCGGACAGGTTGCTAGCAATCAGCCCCAGCATTTT